One and the same sample provided the 21 T cell receptor beta chains below, sequenced in a study of cytomegalovirus exposure and HLA in healthy donors. Primers for the PCR totalled 60 Vbeta and 13 Jbeta. Clones were read by immunoSEQ multiplex PCR, and TCRdb kept only the in-frame ones, dropping some. Among 150,000 to 200,000 clones, approximately 81% were seen once, and the ten largest hold around 0.24%. What was sequenced was PBMCs. All receptors come from a boy between 10 and 17 years old in good health and CMV-seronegative.

Here the CDR3 reads CASSLYNQAFF. For the CDR3, the DNA is TGTGCCAGCAGTTTATACAACCAAGCTTTCTTT. The genes are TRBV28 and TRBJ1-1; no clear D gene. The CDR3 spans 11 residues. Looked up from germline, CDR1 is MDHEN and CDR2 is SYDVKM. V was cut by 1 base and J by 9 bases, with 6 bases left in between.

The chain has TRBV15 and TRBJ2-5; D might be TRBD1 (6 bases). The CDR3 has 14 residues. Germline V gene sequence: CDR1 LNHNV, CDR2 YYDKDF (reference sequence). Trimming shortened V by 5 bases and J by 5 bases, and 15 bases separated the two germline ends. The CDR3 nucleotides read TGTGCCACCAGCTCACAACAGGGCCCGGAGACCCAGTACTTC. Its translation is CATSSQQGPETQYF.

This clone appeared a single time. The chain uses TRBV25-1 and TRBJ2-4; TRBD1 might be the D (6 bases). The CDR3 consists of 15 residues. The ends were cut back, 2 bases at V and 9 bases at J, with 17 bases in the middle. CDR1 is MGHDK, CDR2 SYGVNS, per germline. The CDR3 region is CASSEATGKFGIQYF. The CDR3 DNA reads as TGTGCCAGCAGTGAAGCGACAGGCAAGTTTGGCATTCAGTACTTC.

This clone was observed a handful of times. V and J are TRBV4-3 and TRBJ2-5, with TRBD1 matching over 8 bases. Germline CDR1 reads LGHNA; CDR2 reads YSLEER. This CDR3 comprises 17 residues. After removal of 4 bases from V and 4 bases from J, the junction contained 14 bases not matched to a gene. The CDR3 region has the DNA TGCGCCAGCAGCCTCAACTGGGGTCTCACAGGGGGAGAGACCCAGTACTTC. This translates into CASSLNWGLTGGETQYF.

The chain uses TRBV7-9 and TRBJ2-5; D perhaps matches TRBD1 (6 bases). This CDR3 has 17 amino acids. Per germline, CDR1 SEHNR and CDR2 FQNEAQ (reference sequence). Trimming pared 5 bases from V and 3 bases from J, leaving 22 bases between. The DNA for the CDR3 is TGTGCCAGCAGCGCTGGGTCCCCGGGACACCCAAAAGAGACCCAGTACTTC. It codes for CASSAGSPGHPKETQYF.

The J gene is TRBJ2-1, the V gene TRBV6-5, with no clear D. Trimming shortened V by 2 bases and J by 8 bases, and 7 bases separated the two germline ends. Germline CDR1 MNHEY, CDR2 SVGAGI. The CDR3 consists of 12 residues. CDR3 protein: CASSYVGDEQFF. CDR3 DNA sequence: TGTGCCAGCAGTTACGTGGGCGATGAGCAGTTCTTC.

The rearrangement uses TRBV27 and TRBJ2-1, with 8 positions matching TRBD2. The V segment lost 4 bases and the J segment 0 bases; nucleotides outside the gene matches: 11. Germline V gene data show CDR1 as MNHEY and CDR2 as SMNVEV (reference sequence). The CDR3 is 18 amino acids. CDR3 residues: CASSSGGRGGFSYNEQFF. In DNA form, the CDR3 reads TGTGCCAGCAGTTCCGGCGGACGGGGGGGTTTCTCCTACAATGAGCAGTTCTTC.

The chain employs TRBV5-5 and TRBJ1-4; D may be TRBD1 (6 bases). V was shortened by 3 bases and J by 5 bases, with 14 bases between the two germline ends. The CDR3 sequence is 15 residues long. Germline CDR1 is SGHKS and CDR2 is YYEKEE (reference sequence). The CDR3 protein is CASSSRGGVNEKLFF. CDR3 nucleotides: TGTGCCAGCAGCTCGAGGGGGGGTGTAAATGAAAAACTGTTTTTT.

The rearrangement links TRBV9 to TRBJ1-2; D call uncertain. Germline V CDR1 and CDR2: SGDLS, YYNGEE. V was cut by 3 bases and J by 7 bases, with 4 bases left in between. This CDR3 is built from 10 residues. The CDR3 nucleotides read TGTGCCAGCAGCGGTAGTGGCTACACCTTC. Translated: CASSGSGYTF.

Here the CDR3 reads CASKRGLGYEQFF. The CDR3 DNA sequence: TGTGCCAGCAAGCGAGGACTAGGTTATGAGCAGTTCTTC. The J gene is TRBJ2-1, the V gene TRBV2; 7 bases line up with TRBD2. CDR1 and CDR2 (germline): SNHLY, FYNNEI. V shed 7 bases and J 8 bases; nucleotides not matched to a gene: 8. The CDR3 loop spans 13 amino acids. The full variable domain, in which reference TRBV2 and TRBJ2-1 provide the parts outside the CDR3, is EPEVTQTPSHQVTQMGQEVILRCVPISNHLYFYWYRQILGQKVEFLVSFYNNEISEKSEIFDDQFSVERPDGSNFTLKIRSTKLEDSAMYFCASKRGLGYEQFFGPGTRLTVL.

This chain links TRBV6-4 with TRBJ1-5; D call uncertain. Germline V CDR1 and CDR2: MRHNA, SNTAGT. The CDR3 sequence is 13 residues long. V was cut by 5 bases and J by 5 bases, with 10 bases left in between. As DNA, the CDR3 is TGTGCCAGCAGTCCCGAGGCCCATCAGCCCCAGCATTTT. It encodes CASSPEAHQPQHF.

The rearrangement links TRBV30 to TRBJ2-7, with TRBD2 matching over 7 bases. Germline CDR1 reads GTSNPN; CDR2 reads SVGIG (reference sequence). Trimming took 4 bases from V and 4 from J; bases not matched to a gene: 10. The CDR3 is made up of 14 amino acids. CDR3 sequence (DNA): TGTGCCTGGACCGGAGCGGGAAGGGGATACGAGCAGTACTTC. As protein: CAWTGAGRGYEQYF.

This chain joins TRBV5-1 and TRBJ2-1; a weak D match, TRBD1 (7 bases). The CDR3 is 16 residues long. V was cut by 4 bases and J by 7 bases, with 21 bases left in between. Germline V lookup: CDR1 SGHRS, CDR2 YFSETQ. The CDR3 is CASSLRADRAGNEQFF. The DNA of the CDR3 is TGCGCCAGCAGCCTCCGGGCCGACAGGGCGGGAAATGAGCAGTTCTTC.

This clone was seen just once. The gene calls are TRBV5-4 and TRBJ2-2, with TRBD2 matching 8 bases. The germline gives CDR1 SGHNT, CDR2 YYREEE (reference sequence). V was clipped by 4 bases and J by 5 bases; unmatched bases: 10. There are 16 residues in the CDR3. Here the CDR3 DNA reads TGTGCCAGCAGCAACCCCCCCCTAGCGGGTACCGGGGAGCTGTTTTTT. Translating it yields CASSNPPLAGTGELFF.

The rearrangement joins TRBV5-8 to TRBJ2-5, with 11 bases aligning to TRBD2. J was trimmed by 2 bases and V by 6 bases; bases with no gene match: 6. This CDR3 is 15 amino acids long. Germline V gene lookup returns CDR1 SGHTS and CDR2 YDEGEE. The CDR3 DNA is TGTGCCAGCACCCTTGGGACTAGCGGACAAGAGACCCAGTACTTC. It encodes CASTLGTSGQETQYF.

This clone has just a few counts. The rearrangement uses TRBV28 and TRBJ1-2; D not resolved. The CDR3 is made up of 10 amino acids. Germline CDR1 is MDHEN and CDR2 is SYDVKM. Trimming took off 5 bases at V and 8 bases at J, with 6 bases between the two ends. In DNA, the CDR3 is TGTGCCAGCAGTCAGGCGGGCTACACCTTC. It encodes CASSQAGYTF.

The chain links TRBV5-6 to TRBJ2-5; D possibly corresponds to TRBD2 (6 bases). The V end was cut by 4 bases, the J end by 4 bases, with 8 bases between. Germline V gene sequence: CDR1 SGHDT, CDR2 YYEEEE. The CDR3 is 12 amino acids. CDR3 DNA sequence: TGTGCCAGCAGCCCGGGGGTAGAGACCCAGTACTTC. This gives the protein CASSPGVETQYF.

The gene calls are TRBV29-1 and TRBJ1-3; tentatively, D is TRBD1 (5 bases). Germline CDR1 and CDR2: SQVTM and ANQGSEA. The CDR3 has 11 amino acids. V was trimmed by 7 bases and J by 2 bases, leaving 6 bases between them. The CDR3 sequence is CSGGAGNTIYF. The CDR3 DNA follows: TGCAGCGGGGGGGCTGGAAACACCATATATTTT.

This clone was seen more than once but under ten times. The chain joins TRBV10-1 to TRBJ2-5; D not certain. CDR1 is WNHNN, CDR2 SYGVQD, per germline (reference sequence). The length of the CDR3 is 14 residues. Trimming removed 5 bases from V and 5 bases from J, with 15 bases in between. CDR3 protein: CASSITQSRETQYF. The CDR3 DNA reads TGCGCCAGCAGTATTACCCAGTCCAGGGAGACCCAGTACTTC.

Turning to this clone: The same CDR3 is also encoded by other DNA sequences in this sample. The chain couples TRBV9 to TRBJ1-2; a possible D gene is TRBD1 (5 bases). Trimming took off 4 bases at V and 2 bases at J, with 12 bases between the two ends. Germline CDR1 and CDR2: SGDLS and YYNGEE. The CDR3 has 14 amino acids. In nucleotides, the CDR3 is TGTGCCAGCAGCCCTCTTGGGGGGAACTATGGCTACACCTTC. It yields the protein CASSPLGGNYGYTF.

The V and J genes are TRBV5-8 and TRBJ2-3, with a weak D call TRBD2 (5 bases). CDR3 length: 13 residues. V dropped 6 bases and J dropped 5 bases, with 13 bases sitting between them. CDR1 and CDR2 from the germline V gene are SGHTS and YDEGEE. The CDR3 DNA sequence: TGTGCCAGCACCTCGGGGAACAGAGATACGCAGTATTTT. Encoded protein: CASTSGNRDTQYF.